The entry below describes one T cell receptor beta chain. Which antigen it targets is not known. No base-level quality is on record; no much larger clone is a single base apart. The method was the immunoSEQ multiplex PCR assay. Each sample was run at survey resolution as two replicates of around 200 ng apiece, for a total of 400 ng of DNA. Using multiplex PCR primers aimed at V and J genes, the hsTCRB kit picked up rearranged TCRB sequences in genomic DNA. In the first PCR, the CDR3 region was amplified for 25 to 35 cycles with the QIAGEN Multiplex PCR Kit. Sample barcodes and Illumina adapters were attached to each replicate during a second PCR lasting roughly 8 cycles. Pooled libraries were quantified using a QuantStudio 6 and the KAPA library quantification kit. Approximately 15 pM of pooled libraries went onto an Illumina MiSeq for sequencing, using single-end reads of 156 cycles plus an index read of 15 cycles. In the source study's methods: Of 168,753 unique clonotypes, 1.5% to 2% were flagged by VDJdb annotation as previously reported viral-epitope-specific. The immunoSEQ Data Assistant and immunoSEQ Analyzer turned the raw reads into TCRB repertoires that were normalized and annotated. Clonotypes were analyzed with the immunarch R package version 0.6.5 and BioAnalyzer. Before richness was estimated, every repertoire was downsampled to the clone count of the smallest repertoire. Clonotypes were sorted into expanded, contracted or novel categories with Fisher's exact tests, where novel meant the clonotype had zero frequency before treatment. GLIPH2 clustered significantly changed CDR3 beta sequences using simulation_depth=1000 and kmer_min_depth=3, excluding CDR3s shorter than five residues. TCRdb took over this immuneACCESS table, retaining in-frame rearrangements with V and J assigned. Such tables are incomplete; in checked studies, under half of the missing clones stem from an unresolved V gene, and the remainder is unexplained. V, J and clone size are taken as reported in that table, and D and trimming were inferred from the DNA itself. The sample has approximately 4,500 clones on record, roughly 77% of them singletons. The ten largest make up more than 15% of the sample.

The sample originates from a study of hypomethylating agent response in myelodysplastic syndrome (dated by TCRdb to 2020 to 2022). For the study in its entirety: Patients were treated with the hypomethylating agents azacitidine (8 of 11) or decitabine (3 of 11). Of the myelodysplastic syndrome patients in the cohort, several were male and 2 were female. Patients had a mean age of approximately 67 +/- 5.9 years, and a diploid cytogenetic profile was the most common. The mutation found most frequently was TET2, which appeared in about 45% of the 11 patients. Roughly 6 patients had a response of complete response or hematologic improvement, and roughly five patients did not respond. Response was defined as complete response or hematologic improvement, and patients who met neither criterion were classified as non-responders. Results the study describes overall, beyond this receptor: The shared GLIPH2 clusters might recognize novel MDS antigens, but this possibility was not confirmed and requires experimental validation. Richness, rarefaction diversity and clonality did not change significantly after hypomethylating agent treatment, across all patients or within response groups. The healthy control donors were not matched in age to the MDS patients, and this mismatch could have affected the comparison between MDS and healthy donors. Only around 12 patients were analyzed, so the study cohort was small. Novel clonotypes emerged more often in responders, while non-responders showed more contracted clonotypes after treatment.

For CDR1 and CDR2, the germline V gene lists ENHRY and SYGVKD. Spanning cysteine to phenylalanine, the CDR3 consists of 17 amino acids. Only the CDR3 portion is preserved as DNA: 51 bases, with reading frame beginning at the first base. V and J are trimmed by 2 bases and 0 bases, and the gene matches miss 6 bases of the junction. Bulk bone marrow was analyzed without sorting T-cell subsets. Bone marrow from about a dozen myelodysplastic syndrome patients, collected before and after hypomethylating agent therapy, underwent immunosequencing of the TCR beta CDR3 regions. Each patient contributed a baseline bone marrow plus two to three bone marrows at different post-treatment timepoints for longitudinal repertoire tracking. Genomic DNA was isolated from whole bone marrow, and DNA quality was assessed with TapeStation, NanoDrop OneC and PicoGreen assays.

This sequence originates from a human donor with myelodysplastic syndrome. The sequences come from bone marrow, collected before or after starting hypomethylating agent treatment for myelodysplastic syndrome (not recorded which). The sequence joins TRBV10-3 to TRBJ2-7; 11 junctional bases match TRBD1. Here the CDR3 is given as CAISEHLGQGVSYEQYF. The nucleotides are TGTGCCATCAGTGAGCACCTGGGACAGGGGGTCTCCTACGAGCAGTACTTC.